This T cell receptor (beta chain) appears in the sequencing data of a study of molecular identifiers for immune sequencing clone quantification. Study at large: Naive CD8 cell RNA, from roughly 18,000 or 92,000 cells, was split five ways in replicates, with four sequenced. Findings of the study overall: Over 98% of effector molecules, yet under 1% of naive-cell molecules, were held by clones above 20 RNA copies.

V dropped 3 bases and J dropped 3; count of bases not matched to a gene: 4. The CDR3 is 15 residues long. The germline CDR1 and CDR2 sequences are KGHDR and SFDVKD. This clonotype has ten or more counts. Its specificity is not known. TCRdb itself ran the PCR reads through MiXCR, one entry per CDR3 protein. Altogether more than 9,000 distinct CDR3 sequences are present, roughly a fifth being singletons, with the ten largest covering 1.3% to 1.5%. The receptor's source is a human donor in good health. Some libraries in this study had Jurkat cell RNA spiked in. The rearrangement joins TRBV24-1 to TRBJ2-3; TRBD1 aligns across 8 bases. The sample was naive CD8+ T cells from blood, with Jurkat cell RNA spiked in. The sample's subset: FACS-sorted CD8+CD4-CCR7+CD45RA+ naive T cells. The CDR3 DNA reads TGTGCCACCAGTGATGGTGGACAGGGAACAGATACGCAGTATTTT. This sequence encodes CATSDGGQGTDTQYF.